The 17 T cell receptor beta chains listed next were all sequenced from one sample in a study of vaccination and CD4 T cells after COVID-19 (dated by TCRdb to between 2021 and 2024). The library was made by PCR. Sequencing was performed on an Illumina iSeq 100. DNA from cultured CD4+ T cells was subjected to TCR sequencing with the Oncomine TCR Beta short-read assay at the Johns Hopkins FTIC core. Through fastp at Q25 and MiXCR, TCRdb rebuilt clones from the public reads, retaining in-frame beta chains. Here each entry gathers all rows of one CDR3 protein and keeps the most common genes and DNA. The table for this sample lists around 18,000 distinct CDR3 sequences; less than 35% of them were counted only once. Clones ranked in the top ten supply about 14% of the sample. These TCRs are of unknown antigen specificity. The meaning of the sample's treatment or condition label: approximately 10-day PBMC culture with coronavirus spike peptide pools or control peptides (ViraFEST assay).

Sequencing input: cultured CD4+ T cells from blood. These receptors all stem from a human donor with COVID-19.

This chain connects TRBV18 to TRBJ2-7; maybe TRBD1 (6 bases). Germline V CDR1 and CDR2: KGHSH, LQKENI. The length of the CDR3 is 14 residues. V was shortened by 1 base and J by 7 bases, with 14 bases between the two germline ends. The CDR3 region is CASSPLAGVVEQYF. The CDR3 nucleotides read TGTGCCAGCTCACCACTTGCAGGGGTAGTGGAGCAGTACTTC. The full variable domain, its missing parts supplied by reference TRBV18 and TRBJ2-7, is NAGVMQNPRHLVRRRGQEARLRCSPMKGHSHVYWYRQLPEEGLKFMVYLQKENIIDESGMPKERFSAEFPKEGPSILRIQQVVRGDSAAYFCASSPLAGVVEQYFGPGTRLTVT.

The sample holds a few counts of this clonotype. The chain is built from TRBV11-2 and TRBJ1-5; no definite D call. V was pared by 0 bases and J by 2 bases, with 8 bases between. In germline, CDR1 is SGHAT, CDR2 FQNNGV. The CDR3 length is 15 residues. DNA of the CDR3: TGTGCCAGCAGCTTAGAGGGAGGTGGCAATCAGCCCCAGCATTTT. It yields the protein CASSLEGGGNQPQHF.

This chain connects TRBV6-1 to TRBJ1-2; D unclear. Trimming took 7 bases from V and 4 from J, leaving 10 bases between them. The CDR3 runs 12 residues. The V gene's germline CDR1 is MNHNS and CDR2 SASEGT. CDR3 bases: TGTGCCAGCATCGACGCATTCTATGGCTACACCTTC. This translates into CASIDAFYGYTF.

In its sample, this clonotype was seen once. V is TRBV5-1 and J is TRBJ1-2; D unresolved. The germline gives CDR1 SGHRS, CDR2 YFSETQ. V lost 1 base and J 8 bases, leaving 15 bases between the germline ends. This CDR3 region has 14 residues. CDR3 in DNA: TGCGCCAGCAGCTTGCAGCAATCCGGCGGGGGCTACACCTTC. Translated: CASSLQQSGGGYTF.

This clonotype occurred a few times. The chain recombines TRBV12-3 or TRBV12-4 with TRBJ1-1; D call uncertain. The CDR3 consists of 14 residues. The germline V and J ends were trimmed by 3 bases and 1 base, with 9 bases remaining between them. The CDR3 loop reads CASSFTGSNTEAFF. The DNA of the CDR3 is TGTGCCAGCAGTTTCACGGGCTCGAACACTGAAGCTTTCTTT.

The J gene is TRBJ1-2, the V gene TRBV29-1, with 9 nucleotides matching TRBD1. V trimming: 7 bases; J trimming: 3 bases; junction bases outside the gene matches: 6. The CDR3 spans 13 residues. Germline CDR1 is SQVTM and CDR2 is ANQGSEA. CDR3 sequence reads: CSGTGGADYGYTF. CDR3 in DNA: TGCAGCGGAACAGGGGGCGCCGACTATGGCTACACCTTC.

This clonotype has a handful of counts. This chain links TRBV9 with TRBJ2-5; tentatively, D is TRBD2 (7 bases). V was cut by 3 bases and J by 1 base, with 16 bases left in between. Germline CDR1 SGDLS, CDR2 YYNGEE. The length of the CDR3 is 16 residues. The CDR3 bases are TGTGCCAGCAGCGAGGGGATCGGGGGGCTCCAAGAGACCCAGTACTTC. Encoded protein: CASSEGIGGLQETQYF.

The CDR3 loop is CASSFRGPKTGANVLTF. CDR3 in DNA: TGTGCCAGCAGCTTTCGCGGACCGAAGACTGGGGCCAACGTCCTGACTTTC. The chain uses TRBV11-1 and TRBJ2-6, with D uncertain. The CDR3 contains 17 residues. Germline-derived CDR1 and CDR2 are SGHAT and FQDESV (reference sequence). The V gene lost 3 bases and the J gene lost 2 bases, with 14 bases spanning the gap. Full variable domain (rest looked up from reference TRBV11-1 and TRBJ2-6): EAEVAQSPRYKITEKSQAVAFWCDPISGHATLYWYRQILGQGPELLVQFQDESVVDDSQLPKDRFSAERLKGVDSTLKIQPAELGDSAMYLCASSFRGPKTGANVLTFGAGSRLTVL.

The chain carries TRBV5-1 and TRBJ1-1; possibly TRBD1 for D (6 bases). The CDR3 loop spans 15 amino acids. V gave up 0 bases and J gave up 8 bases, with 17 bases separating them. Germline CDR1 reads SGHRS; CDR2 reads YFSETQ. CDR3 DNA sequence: TGCGCCAGCAGCTTGGGGACCGGGCCCCAGGGGGAAGCTTTCTTT. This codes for CASSLGTGPQGEAFF.

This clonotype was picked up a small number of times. The DNA of the CDR3 is TGTGCCAGCAGCTTAAGACAGGGAAGGGACACCATATATTTT. This translates into CASSLRQGRDTIYF. The chain uses TRBV7-9 and TRBJ1-3; TRBD1 aligns across 7 bases. With V trimmed by 2 bases and J by 8 bases, 6 bases remained unmatched. CDR3 length: 14 amino acids. Per the germline V gene, CDR1 is SEHNR and CDR2 is FQNEAQ (reference sequence).

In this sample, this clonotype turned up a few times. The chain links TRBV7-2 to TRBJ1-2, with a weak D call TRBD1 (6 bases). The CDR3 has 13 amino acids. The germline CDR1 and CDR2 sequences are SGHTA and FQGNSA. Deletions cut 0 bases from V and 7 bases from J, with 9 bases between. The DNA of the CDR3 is TGTGCCAGCAGCTTAGCGGACAGTCGTGGCTACACCTTC. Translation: CASSLADSRGYTF.

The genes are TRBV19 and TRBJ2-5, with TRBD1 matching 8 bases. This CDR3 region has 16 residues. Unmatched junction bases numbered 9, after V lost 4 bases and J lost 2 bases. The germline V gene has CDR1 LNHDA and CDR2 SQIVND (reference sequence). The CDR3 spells CASSKGQVGFQETQYF. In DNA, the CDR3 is TGTGCCAGTAGTAAGGGACAGGTTGGGTTTCAAGAGACCCAGTACTTC.

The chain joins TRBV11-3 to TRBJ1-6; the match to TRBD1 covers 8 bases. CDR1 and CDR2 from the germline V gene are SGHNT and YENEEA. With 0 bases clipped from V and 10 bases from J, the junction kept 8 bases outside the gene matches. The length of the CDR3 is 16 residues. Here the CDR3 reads CASSLDPDRALSPLHF. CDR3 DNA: TGTGCCAGCAGCTTAGATCCGGACAGGGCTTTGTCACCCCTCCACTTT.

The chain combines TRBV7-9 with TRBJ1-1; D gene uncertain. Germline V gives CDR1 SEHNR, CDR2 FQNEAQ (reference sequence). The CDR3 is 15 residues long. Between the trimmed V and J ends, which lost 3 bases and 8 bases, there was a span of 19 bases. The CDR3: CASSFASVQAGEAFF. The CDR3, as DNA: TGTGCCAGCAGCTTTGCGAGCGTCCAGGCGGGAGAAGCTTTCTTT.

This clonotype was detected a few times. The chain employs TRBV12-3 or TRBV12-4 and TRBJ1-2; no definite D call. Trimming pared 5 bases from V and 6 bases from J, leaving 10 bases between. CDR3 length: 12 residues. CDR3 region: CASSPVRNGYTF. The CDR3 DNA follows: TGTGCCAGCAGTCCAGTGAGGAATGGCTACACCTTC.

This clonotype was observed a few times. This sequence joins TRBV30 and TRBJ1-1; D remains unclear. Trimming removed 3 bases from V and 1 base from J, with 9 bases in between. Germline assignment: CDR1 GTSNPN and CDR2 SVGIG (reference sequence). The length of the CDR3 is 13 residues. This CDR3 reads CAWRVLRNTEAFF. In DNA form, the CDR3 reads TGTGCCTGGAGAGTTTTAAGGAACACTGAAGCTTTCTTT.

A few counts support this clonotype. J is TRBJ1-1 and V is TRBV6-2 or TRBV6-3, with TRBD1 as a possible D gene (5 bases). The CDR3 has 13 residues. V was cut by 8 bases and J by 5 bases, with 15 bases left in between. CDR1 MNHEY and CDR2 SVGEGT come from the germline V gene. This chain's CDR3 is CASLNGGGTEAFF. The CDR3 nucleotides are TGTGCCAGCCTAAATGGGGGAGGGACTGAAGCTTTCTTT.